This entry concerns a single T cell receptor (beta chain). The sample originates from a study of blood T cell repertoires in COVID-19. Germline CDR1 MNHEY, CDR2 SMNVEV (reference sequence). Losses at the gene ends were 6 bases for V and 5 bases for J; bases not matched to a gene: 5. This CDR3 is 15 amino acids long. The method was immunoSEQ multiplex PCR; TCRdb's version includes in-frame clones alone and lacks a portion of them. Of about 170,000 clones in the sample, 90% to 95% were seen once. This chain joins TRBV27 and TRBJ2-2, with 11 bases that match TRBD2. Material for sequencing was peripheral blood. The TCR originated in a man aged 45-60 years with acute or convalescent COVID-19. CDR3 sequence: CASSSWTSGTGELFF. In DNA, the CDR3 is TGTGCCAGCAGCTCCTGGACTAGCGGGACCGGGGAGCTGTTTTTT.